The subject of this entry is one T cell receptor (beta chain). Other DNA sequences from this sample encode an identical CDR3 as well. CDR3 length: 15 amino acids. The V gene's germline CDR1 is SGHNT and CDR2 YENEEA. Trimming took 3 bases from V and 1 from J; bases not matched to a gene: 2. The sample belongs to a study of blood T cell repertoires in COVID-19. Study overall: Spain, Italy and the United States supplied samples that represented acute and convalescent COVID-19. The analysed material was cDNA or gDNA that came from T cells, B-cell-depleted T cells, or PBMCs.

Original data processing: Scientists estimated how many nucleated cells there were by amplifying reference gene primers. Here immunoSEQ multiplex PCR was the method, and the copy in TCRdb shows in-frame clones only, minus some. From that table come the V and J calls and clone size; the DNA was used to work out D and trimming. The sample carries fewer than 300,000 clones, more than 65% recorded once. Sequencing input: peripheral blood. This rearrangement joins TRBV11-3 to TRBJ2-1; 8 bases are a match to TRBD1. The sequence was obtained from a woman between 18 and 29 years old with acute or convalescent COVID-19. CDR3 amino acids: CASSLGQASYNEQFF. In nucleotides, the CDR3 is TGTGCCAGCAGCTTGGGACAGGCTTCCTACAATGAGCAGTTCTTC. Using reference TRBV11-3 and TRBJ2-1 for the parts outside the CDR3, the full variable domain is EAGVVQSPRYKIIEKKQPVAFWCNPISGHNTLYWYLQNLGQGPELLIRYENEEAVDDSQLPKDRFSAERLKGVDSTLKIQPAELGDSAVYLCASSLGQASYNEQFFGPGTRLTVL.